Here is one T cell receptor (beta chain) with its context. Some clones are missing from TCRdb's copy, which holds only in-frame ones; the method was immunoSEQ multiplex PCR. The sample yields 25,000 to 35,000 clones, approximately 90% seen once. This entry comes from a study of control samples from healthy donors and cancer patients. The V gene lost 1 base and the J gene lost 5 bases, with 14 bases spanning the gap. This CDR3 region has 15 residues. CDR1 SGHTA and CDR2 FQGNSA come from the germline V gene. This clonotype originated in a woman aged 35 to 49 with lung cancer. Sequencing was done on a sample of PBMCs. The genes are TRBV7-2 and TRBJ1-2; a possible D gene is TRBD1 (5 bases). The CDR3 DNA is TGTGCCAGCAGCTTAGGAGGGACTCCGGGGTATGGCTACACCTTC. Its translation is CASSLGGTPGYGYTF.